Following are 16 T cell receptor beta chains from one sample sequenced in a study of neoadjuvant nivolumab and ipilimumab in lung cancer. The data were produced by immunoSEQ multiplex PCR, yet TCRdb's version contains in-frame clones alone and is incomplete. The table includes roughly 34,000 clones, more than 85% detected once. The sample here was peripheral blood, taken after neoadjuvant nivolumab, alone or with ipilimumab, at or shortly before surgery. These receptors were collected from an adult with non-small cell lung cancer.

This chain links TRBV7-3 with TRBJ1-5; no definite D call. Looked up from germline, CDR1 is SGHTA and CDR2 is FQGTGA. The length of the CDR3 is 15 residues. Trimming took off 5 bases at V and 2 bases at J, with 13 bases between the two ends. This chain's CDR3 is CASSAAPGGNQPQHF. CDR3 coding DNA: TGTGCCAGCAGCGCAGCCCCGGGAGGCAATCAGCCCCAGCATTTT. The variable domain in full, completed from reference TRBV7-3 and TRBJ1-5, reads GAGVSQTPSNKVTEKGKYVELRCDPISGHTALYWYRQSLGQGPEFLIYFQGTGAADDSGLPNDRFFAVRPEGSVSTLKIQRTERGDSAVYLCASSAAPGGNQPQHFGDGTRLSIL.

This clone was recorded once. The V gene is TRBV2, the J gene TRBJ1-1; no clear D. With 7 bases removed from V and 1 base from J, the gap between germline ends came to 7 bases. This CDR3 contains 12 residues. Germline V gene sequence: CDR1 SNHLY, CDR2 FYNNEI. The CDR3 DNA is TGTGCCAGCAAATACGGGAACACTGAAGCTTTCTTT. Amino acid sequence: CASKYGNTEAFF.

The chain has TRBV5-4 and TRBJ2-4, with 16 positions matching TRBD2. CDR1 is SGHNT and CDR2 is YYREEE in the germline V gene (reference sequence). This CDR3 is built from 19 residues. The trim removed 4 bases at V and 5 bases at J, leaving 12 bases unmatched. The CDR3, as DNA: TGTGCCAGCAGCGCGACCGGGACTAGCGGGAGGGCCGTTCAAAACATTCAGTACTTC. Amino acid sequence: CASSATGTSGRAVQNIQYF.

The chain uses TRBV7-2 and TRBJ1-1; the match to TRBD1 covers 9 bases. The junction had 4 bases not matched to a gene; V was cut back by 4 bases and J by 4 bases. CDR1 SGHTA and CDR2 FQGNSA come from the germline V gene. This CDR3 is built from 14 residues. Here the CDR3 reads CASSSGTGITEAFF. CDR3 sequence (DNA): TGTGCCAGCAGCTCCGGGACAGGGATCACTGAAGCTTTCTTT.

The rearrangement links TRBV7-9 to TRBJ2-5; TRBD2 might be the D (5 bases). From germline, CDR1 is SEHNR and CDR2 FQNEAQ (reference sequence). Trimming stripped 3 bases from V and 2 bases from J, with 10 bases between. The CDR3 is made up of 14 amino acids. CDR3 bases: TGTGCCAGCAGCTTCGGAGGCTCTCAAGAGACCCAGTACTTC. It translates to CASSFGGSQETQYF.

This clone was observed once. The chain carries TRBV7-9 and TRBJ2-3, with 11 bases lining up with TRBD2. Germline lookup yields CDR1 SEHNR and CDR2 FQNEAQ (reference sequence). After removal of 5 bases from V and 3 bases from J, the junction contained 4 bases not matched to a gene. The CDR3 runs 15 residues. CDR3: CASSPGTSGTDTQYF. CDR3 coding DNA: TGTGCCAGCAGCCCAGGGACTAGCGGAACAGATACGCAGTATTTT.

The chain recombines TRBV9 with TRBJ1-2; 7 bases are shared with TRBD1. The V and J ends lost 0 bases and 7 bases, in that order; junction bases with no gene match: 12. Per the germline V gene, CDR1 is SGDLS and CDR2 is YYNGEE. The CDR3 has 16 residues. This CDR3 is CASSVGDRLAVGGYTF. The CDR3 DNA follows: TGTGCCAGCAGCGTAGGGGACAGATTGGCGGTAGGTGGCTACACCTTC. The full variable domain, with the rest looked up from reference TRBV9 and TRBJ1-2, is DSGVTQTPKHLITATGQRVTLRCSPRSGDLSVYWYQQSLDQGLQFLIQYYNGEERAKGNILERFSAQQFPDLHSELNLSSLELGDSALYFCASSVGDRLAVGGYTFGSGTRLTVV.

This rearrangement joins TRBV25-1 to TRBJ2-2; D gene uncertain. Germline CDR1 is MGHDK and CDR2 is SYGVNS. The CDR3 runs 12 residues. Trimming pared 5 bases from V and 3 bases from J, leaving 4 bases between. CDR3 in DNA: TGTGCCAGCAGTTCGGACACCGGGGAGCTGTTTTTT. Translation: CASSSDTGELFF.

V usage is TRBV15 and J usage is TRBJ2-2; D call uncertain. The germline V gene encodes CDR1 LNHNV and CDR2 YYDKDF (reference sequence). This CDR3 is 13 amino acids long. V lost 0 bases to trimming and J lost 5 bases, with 4 bases between them. CDR3 DNA sequence: TGTGCCACCAGCAGAGATGGAACCGGGGAGCTGTTTTTT. This codes for CATSRDGTGELFF. Full variable domain (rest looked up from reference TRBV15 and TRBJ2-2): DAMVIQNPRYQVTQFGKPVTLSCSQTLNHNVMYWYQQKSSQAPKLLFHYYDKDFNNEADTPDNFQSRRPNTSFCFLDIRSPGLGDTAMYLCATSRDGTGELFFGEGSRLTVL.

V is TRBV10-1 and J is TRBJ2-7; 12 bases match TRBD2. The CDR3 runs to 15 residues. Germline CDR1 WNHNN, CDR2 SYGVQD (reference sequence). The J segment lost 5 bases and the V segment lost 0 bases, leaving 2 bases of the junction unmatched. The CDR3 here is CASSESRTSGNEQYF. CDR3 in DNA: TGCGCCAGCAGTGAGTCTCGGACTAGCGGGAACGAGCAGTACTTC.

The CDR3 sequence is CASSMTGISYEQYF. The CDR3 nucleotides are TGTGCCAGTAGTATGACGGGGATCTCCTACGAGCAGTACTTC. The rearrangement joins TRBV19 to TRBJ2-7; maybe TRBD2 (5 bases). Germline CDR1 is LNHDA and CDR2 is SQIVND (reference sequence). This CDR3 has 14 residues. V gave up 3 bases and J gave up 0 bases, with 9 bases separating them.

The V gene is TRBV7-9, the J gene TRBJ2-1, with D perhaps TRBD1 or TRBD2 (5 bases each). V lost 4 bases to trimming and J lost 5 bases, with 12 bases between them. Germline CDR1 SEHNR, CDR2 FQNEAQ (reference sequence). This CDR3 spans 14 amino acids. CDR3 DNA sequence: TGTGCCAGCAGCTGGGGCTCGGGGAACAATGAGCAGTTCTTC. Translation gives CASSWGSGNNEQFF.

This clone was recorded once. V gene TRBV5-4 combines with J gene TRBJ2-3, with 10 positions matching TRBD2. The V gene's germline CDR1 is SGHNT and CDR2 YYREEE (reference sequence). V shed 5 bases and J 3 bases; nucleotides not matched to a gene: 3. The CDR3 runs 14 residues. CDR3 nucleotide sequence: TGTGCCAGCAGTAGCGGGAGGAGGACAGATACGCAGTATTTT. Encoded protein: CASSSGRRTDTQYF. Full variable domain (outside the CDR3, taken from reference TRBV5-4 and TRBJ2-3): ETGVTQSPTHLIKTRGQQVTLRCSSQSGHNTVSWYQQALGQGPQFIFQYYREEENGRGNFPPRFSGLQFPNYSSELNVNALELDDSALYLCASSSGRRTDTQYFGPGTRLTVL.

V is TRBV5-1 and J is TRBJ2-5; D unresolved. Trimming shortened V by 4 bases and J by 1 base, and 14 bases separated the two germline ends. Germline V gene sequence: CDR1 SGHRS, CDR2 YFSETQ. CDR3 length: 15 amino acids. The CDR3 sequence: CASSDVTGPQETQYF. CDR3 bases: TGCGCCAGCAGCGACGTGACTGGGCCCCAAGAGACCCAGTACTTC.

The genes are TRBV27 and TRBJ1-2; 8 bases align to TRBD1. Germline-derived CDR1 and CDR2 are MNHEY and SMNVEV (reference sequence). The J segment lost 0 bases and the V segment lost 5 bases, leaving 8 bases of the junction unmatched. The CDR3 has 16 amino acids. The CDR3, as DNA: TGTGCCAGCAGTCCCCGGACAGGGACAGCTAACTATGGCTACACCTTC. It specifies CASSPRTGTANYGYTF.

The J gene is TRBJ2-3, the V gene TRBV7-9, with 11 bases lining up with TRBD2. The trim removed 5 bases at V and 0 bases at J, leaving 4 bases unmatched. The CDR3 sequence is 16 residues long. From germline, CDR1 is SEHNR and CDR2 FQNEAQ (reference sequence). In nucleotides, the CDR3 is TGTGCCAGCAGCAAGAGGACTAGCGGGAGCACAGATACGCAGTATTTT. This sequence encodes CASSKRTSGSTDTQYF.